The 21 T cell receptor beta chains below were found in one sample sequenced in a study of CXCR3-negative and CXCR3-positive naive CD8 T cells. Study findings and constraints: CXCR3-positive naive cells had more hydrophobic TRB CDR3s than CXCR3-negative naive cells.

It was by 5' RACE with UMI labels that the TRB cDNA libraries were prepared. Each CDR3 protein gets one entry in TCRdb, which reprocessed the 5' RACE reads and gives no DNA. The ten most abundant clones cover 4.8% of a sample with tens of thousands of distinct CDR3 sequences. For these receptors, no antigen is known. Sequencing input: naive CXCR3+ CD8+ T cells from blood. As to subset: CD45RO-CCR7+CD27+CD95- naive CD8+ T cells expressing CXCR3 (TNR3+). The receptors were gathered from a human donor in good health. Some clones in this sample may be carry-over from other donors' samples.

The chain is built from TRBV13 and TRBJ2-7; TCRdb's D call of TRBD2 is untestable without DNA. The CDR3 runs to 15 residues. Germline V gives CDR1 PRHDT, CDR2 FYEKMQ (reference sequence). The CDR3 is CASSATSGGAYEQYF.

The chain's CDR3 is CASSLKDSGYYGYTF. This chain links TRBV27 with TRBJ1-2. This CDR3 spans 15 amino acids. The germline V gene has CDR1 MNHEY and CDR2 SMNVEV (reference sequence).

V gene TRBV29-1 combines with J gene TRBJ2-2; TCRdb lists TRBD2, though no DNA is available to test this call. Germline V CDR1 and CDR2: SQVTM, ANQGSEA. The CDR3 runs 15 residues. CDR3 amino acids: CSVAGGGGYTGELFF.

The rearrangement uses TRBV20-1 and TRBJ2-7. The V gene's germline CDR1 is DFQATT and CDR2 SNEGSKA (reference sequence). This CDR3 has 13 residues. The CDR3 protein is CSARDDLTYEQYF.

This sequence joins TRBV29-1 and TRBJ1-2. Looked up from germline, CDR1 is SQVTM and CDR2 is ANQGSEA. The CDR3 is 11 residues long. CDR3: CSAPAGPGYTF.

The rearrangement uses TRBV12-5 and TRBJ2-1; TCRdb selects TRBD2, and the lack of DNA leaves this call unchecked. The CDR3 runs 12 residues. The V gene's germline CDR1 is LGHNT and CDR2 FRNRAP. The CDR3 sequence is CASTAGYNEQFF.

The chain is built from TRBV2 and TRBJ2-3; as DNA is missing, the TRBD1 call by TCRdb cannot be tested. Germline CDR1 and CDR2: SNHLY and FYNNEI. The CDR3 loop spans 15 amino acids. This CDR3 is CASSERDTSTDTQYF.

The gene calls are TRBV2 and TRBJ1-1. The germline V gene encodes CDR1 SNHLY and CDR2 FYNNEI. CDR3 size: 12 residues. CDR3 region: CASKGPSTEAFF.

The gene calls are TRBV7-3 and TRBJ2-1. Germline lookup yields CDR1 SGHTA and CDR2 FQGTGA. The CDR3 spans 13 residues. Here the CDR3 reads CASSLTGANEQFF. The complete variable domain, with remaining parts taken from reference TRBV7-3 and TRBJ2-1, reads GAGVSQTPSNKVTEKGKYVELRCDPISGHTALYWYRQSLGQGPEFLIYFQGTGAADDSGLPNDRFFAVRPEGSVSTLKIQRTERGDSAVYLCASSLTGANEQFFGPGTRLTVL.

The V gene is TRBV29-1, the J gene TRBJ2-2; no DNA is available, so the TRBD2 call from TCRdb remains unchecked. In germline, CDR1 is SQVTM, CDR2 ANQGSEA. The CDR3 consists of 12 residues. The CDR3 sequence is CSVAEGTGELFF.

The CDR3 sequence is CASLVQGLAGYEQYF. V and J are TRBV25-1 and TRBJ2-7; the TRBD2 assignment by TCRdb is unverifiable without DNA. Germline CDR1 reads MGHDK; CDR2 reads SYGVNS. This CDR3 region has 15 residues.

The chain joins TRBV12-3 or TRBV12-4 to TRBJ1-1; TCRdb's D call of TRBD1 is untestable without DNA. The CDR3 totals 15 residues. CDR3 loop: CASSTFMTENTEAFF.

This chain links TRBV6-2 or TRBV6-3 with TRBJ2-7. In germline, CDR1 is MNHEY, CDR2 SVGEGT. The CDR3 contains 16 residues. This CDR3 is CASSYSRDSPPYEQYF.

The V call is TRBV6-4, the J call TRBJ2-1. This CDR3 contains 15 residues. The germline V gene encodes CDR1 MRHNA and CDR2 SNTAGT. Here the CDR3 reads CASSDDGRAHNEQFF.

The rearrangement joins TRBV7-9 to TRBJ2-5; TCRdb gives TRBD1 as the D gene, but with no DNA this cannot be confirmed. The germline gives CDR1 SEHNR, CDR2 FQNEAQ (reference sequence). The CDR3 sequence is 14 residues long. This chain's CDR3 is CASSTGGLGETQYF. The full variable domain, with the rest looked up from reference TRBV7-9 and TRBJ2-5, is DTGVSQNPRHKITKRGQNVTFRCDPISEHNRLYWYRQTLGQGPEFLTYFQNEAQLEKSRLLSDRFSAERPKGSFSTLEIQRTEQGDSAMYLCASSTGGLGETQYFGPGTRLLVL.

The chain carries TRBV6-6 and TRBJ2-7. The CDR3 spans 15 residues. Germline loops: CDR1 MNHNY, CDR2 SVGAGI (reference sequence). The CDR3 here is CASSYSGRSSYEQYF.

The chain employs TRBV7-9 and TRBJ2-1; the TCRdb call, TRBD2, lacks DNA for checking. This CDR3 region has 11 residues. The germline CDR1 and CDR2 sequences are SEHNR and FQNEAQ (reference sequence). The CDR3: CASSGEDEQFF.

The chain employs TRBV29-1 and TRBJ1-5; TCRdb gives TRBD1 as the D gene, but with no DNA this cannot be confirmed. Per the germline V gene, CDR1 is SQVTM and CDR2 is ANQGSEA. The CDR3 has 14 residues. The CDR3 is CSVGGTEARQPQHF.

The CDR3 sequence is CATVPGASSYNEQFF. The genes are TRBV19 and TRBJ2-1; lacking DNA, the TRBD1 call made by TCRdb goes unchecked. Germline CDR1 and CDR2: LNHDA and SQIVND (reference sequence). The CDR3 is made up of 15 amino acids. Supplemented by reference TRBV19 and TRBJ2-1, the full variable domain reads DGGITQSPKYLFRKEGQNVTLSCEQNLNHDAMYWYRQDPGQGLRLIYYSQIVNDFQKGDIAEGYSVSREKKESFPLTVTSAQKNPTAFYLCATVPGASSYNEQFFGPGTRLTVL.

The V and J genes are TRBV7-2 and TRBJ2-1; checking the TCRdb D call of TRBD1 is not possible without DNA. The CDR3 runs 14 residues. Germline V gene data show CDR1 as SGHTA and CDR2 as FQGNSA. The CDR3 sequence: CASSLDRTAYEQYF.

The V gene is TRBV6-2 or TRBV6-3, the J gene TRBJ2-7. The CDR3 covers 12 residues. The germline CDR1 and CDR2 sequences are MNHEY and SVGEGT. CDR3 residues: CASSYYGYERYF.